This TCR beta chain comes out of a study of beta chain features in type 1 diabetes. This clone occurred a few times. Its matching antigen is unknown. All of the isolated RNA was reverse transcribed, so expressed TCRB transcripts were sequenced. Naive, central memory and regulatory T cell samples yielded about 3.9 million reads on average. Assay: immunoSEQ multiplex PCR; the TCRdb copy retains only in-frame clones and omits some. The repertoire includes around 120,000 clones, 15% to 20% of them detected once, and 2% to 3% sits in the top ten. The study, taken as a whole, reports: Type 1 diabetes patients had fewer VDJ junction insertions and more deletions. Among patients with Type 1 diabetes, TCRB CDR3s were moderately but significantly shorter in every one of the four CD4+ subsets. There was no resolution here of whether HLA type influences TCRB rearrangement.

Germline V gives CDR1 KGHSH, CDR2 LQKENI. With 3 bases removed from V and 1 base from J, the gap between germline ends came to 9 bases. The CDR3 is 14 residues long. This chain connects TRBV18 to TRBJ2-5; D is undetermined. The clonotype was recovered from a man younger than 35 with type 1 diabetes. Sequences were obtained from central memory CD4+ T cells from blood. DNA for the CDR3: TGTGCCAGCTCACCTCCCGAGATCCAAGAGACCCAGTACTTC. This translates into CASSPPEIQETQYF.